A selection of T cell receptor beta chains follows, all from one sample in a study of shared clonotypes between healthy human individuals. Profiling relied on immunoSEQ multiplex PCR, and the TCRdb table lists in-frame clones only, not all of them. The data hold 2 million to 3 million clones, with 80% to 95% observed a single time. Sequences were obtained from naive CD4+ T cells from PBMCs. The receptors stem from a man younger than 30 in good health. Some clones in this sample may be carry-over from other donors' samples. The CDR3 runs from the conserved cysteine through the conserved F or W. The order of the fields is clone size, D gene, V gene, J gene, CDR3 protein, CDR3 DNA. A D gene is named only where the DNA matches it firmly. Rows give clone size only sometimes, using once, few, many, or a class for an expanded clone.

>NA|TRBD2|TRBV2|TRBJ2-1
CASSFPSTSGRAFAEFF
TGTGCCAGCAGTTTCCCTTCGACTAGCGGGAGGGCCTTCGCCGAGTTCTTC
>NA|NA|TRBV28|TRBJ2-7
CASNPGQRGGEQYF
TGTGCCAGCAACCCCGGTCAGCGAGGGGGGGAGCAGTACTTC
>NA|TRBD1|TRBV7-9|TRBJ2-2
CASSLRKGALMDTGELFF
TGTGCCAGCAGCTTGCGCAAGGGGGCCCTTATGGACACCGGGGAGCTGTTTTTT
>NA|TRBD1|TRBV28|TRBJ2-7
CASSSTGTGIGEQYF
TGTGCCAGCAGTAGTACCGGGACAGGAATTGGCGAGCAGTACTTC
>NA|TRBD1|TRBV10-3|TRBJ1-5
CAISEPYRDRGLVYSNQPQHF
TGTGCCATCAGTGAGCCCTACCGGGACAGGGGACTAGTTTATAGCAATCAGCCCCAGCATTTT
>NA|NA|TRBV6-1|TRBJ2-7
CAAARRAPPVEQYF
TGTGCCGCAGCACGGCGTGCCCCCCCGGTCGAGCAGTACTTC
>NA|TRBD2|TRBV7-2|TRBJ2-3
CASANPKASGGTDTQYF
TGTGCCAGTGCTAACCCAAAGGCTAGCGGTGGCACAGATACGCAGTATTTT
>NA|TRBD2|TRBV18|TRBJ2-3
CASSPMGLAGGSDTQYF
TGTGCCAGCTCACCCATGGGACTAGCGGGAGGGTCAGATACGCAGTATTTT
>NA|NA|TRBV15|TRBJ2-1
CATSRGGSYNEQFF
TGTGCCACCAGCAGAGGTGGCTCCTACAATGAGCAGTTCTTC
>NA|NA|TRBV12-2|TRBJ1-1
CASRFGTDRGDTIEAFF
TGTGCAAGTCGCTTCGGGACGGACAGGGGCGATACTATTGAAGCTTTCTTT
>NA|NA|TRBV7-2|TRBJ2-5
CASSMGRRQETQYF
TGTGCCAGCAGCATGGGACGACGACAAGAGACCCAGTACTTC
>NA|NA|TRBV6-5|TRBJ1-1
CASSPPGGSMASAFF
TGTGCCAGCAGCCCTCCCGGGGGCTCGATGGCTTCTGCTTTCTTT
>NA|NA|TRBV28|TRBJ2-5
CASSLIDSSRHF
TGTGCCAGCAGTTTAATAGACTCCAGTCGGCACTTC
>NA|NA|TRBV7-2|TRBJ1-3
CASSLQTSGNTIYF
TGTGCCAGCAGCTTACAGACTTCTGGAAACACCATATATTTT
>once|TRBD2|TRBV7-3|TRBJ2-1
CASSLGRVAGAYEQFF
TGTGCCAGCAGCTTAGGGAGGGTAGCGGGAGCCTATGAGCAGTTCTTC
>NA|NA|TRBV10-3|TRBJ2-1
CAIRDGTYFSNEQFF
TGTGCCATAAGAGACGGGACATACTTCTCGAATGAGCAGTTCTTC
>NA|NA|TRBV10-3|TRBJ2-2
CATAGNTGELFF
TGTGCCACCGCTGGGAACACCGGGGAGCTGTTTTTT
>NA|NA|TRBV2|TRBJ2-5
CASRARDLGRETQYF
TGTGCCAGCAGAGCTCGGGACCTGGGGAGGGAGACCCAGTACTTC
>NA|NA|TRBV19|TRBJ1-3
CASRVAGQIGNTIYF
TGTGCCAGTAGGGTTGCCGGACAGATTGGAAACACCATATATTTT
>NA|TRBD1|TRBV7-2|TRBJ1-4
CASSPRTGGMFF
TGTGCCAGCAGCCCGAGGACAGGGGGGATGTTTTTT
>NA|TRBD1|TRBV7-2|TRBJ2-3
CASSLQGGAGTDTQYF
TGTGCCAGCAGCCTCCAAGGGGGCGCTGGCACAGATACGCAGTATTTT
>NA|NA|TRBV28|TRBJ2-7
CASSSLPQGTAYEQYF
TGTGCCAGCAGCTCCCTGCCACAGGGGACTGCCTACGAGCAGTACTTC
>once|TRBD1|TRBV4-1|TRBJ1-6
CASSHLFFGGTGGADSPLHF
TGCGCCAGCAGCCACCTTTTCTTTGGGGGGACAGGGGGCGCGGATTCACCCCTCCACTTT
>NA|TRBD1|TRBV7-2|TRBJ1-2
CASSAGTGGYGYTF
TGTGCCAGCAGCGCCGGGACAGGGGGCTATGGCTACACCTTC
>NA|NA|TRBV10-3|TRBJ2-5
CAISESGETQYF
TGTGCCATCAGTGAGTCAGGGGAGACCCAGTACTTC